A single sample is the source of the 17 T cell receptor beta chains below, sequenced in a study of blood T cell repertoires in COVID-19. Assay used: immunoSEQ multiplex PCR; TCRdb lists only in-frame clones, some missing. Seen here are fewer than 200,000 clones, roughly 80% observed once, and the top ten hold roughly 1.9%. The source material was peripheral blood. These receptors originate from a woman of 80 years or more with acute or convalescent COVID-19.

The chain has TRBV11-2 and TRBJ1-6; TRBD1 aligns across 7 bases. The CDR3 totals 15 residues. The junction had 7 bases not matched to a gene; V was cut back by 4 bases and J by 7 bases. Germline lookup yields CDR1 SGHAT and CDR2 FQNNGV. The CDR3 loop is CASSSEGQQNSPLHF. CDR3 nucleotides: TGTGCCAGCAGCTCCGAGGGACAGCAAAATTCACCCCTCCACTTT.

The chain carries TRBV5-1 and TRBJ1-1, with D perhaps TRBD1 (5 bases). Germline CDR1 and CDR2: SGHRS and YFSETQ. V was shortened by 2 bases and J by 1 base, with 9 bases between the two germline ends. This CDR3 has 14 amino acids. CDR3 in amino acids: CASSFQGSNTEAFF. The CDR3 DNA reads TGCGCCAGCAGCTTCCAGGGATCGAACACTGAAGCTTTCTTT.

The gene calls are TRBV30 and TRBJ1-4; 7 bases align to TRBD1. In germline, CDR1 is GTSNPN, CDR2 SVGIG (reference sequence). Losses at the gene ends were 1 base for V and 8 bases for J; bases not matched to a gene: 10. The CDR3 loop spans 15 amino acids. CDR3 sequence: CAWSERKGAEEKLFF. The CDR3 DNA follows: TGTGCCTGGAGTGAGAGAAAGGGGGCGGAAGAAAAACTGTTTTTT. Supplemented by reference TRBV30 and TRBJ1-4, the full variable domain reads SQTIHQWPATLVQPVGSPLSLECTVEGTSNPNLYWYRQAAGRGLQLLFYSVGIGQISSEVPQNLSASRPQDRQFILSSKKLLLSDSGFYLCAWSERKGAEEKLFFGSGTQLSVL.

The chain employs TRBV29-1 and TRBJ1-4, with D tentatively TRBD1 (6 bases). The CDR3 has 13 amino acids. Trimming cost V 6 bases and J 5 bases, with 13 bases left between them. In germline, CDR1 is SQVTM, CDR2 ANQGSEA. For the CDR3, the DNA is TGCAGCGTAACGGCAACAGGGAATGAAAAACTGTTTTTT. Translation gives CSVTATGNEKLFF.

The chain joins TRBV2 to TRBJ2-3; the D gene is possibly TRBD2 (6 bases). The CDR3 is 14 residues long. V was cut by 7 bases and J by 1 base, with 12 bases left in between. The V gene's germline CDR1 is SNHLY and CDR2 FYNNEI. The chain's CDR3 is CASMEGLGTDTQYF. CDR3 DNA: TGTGCCAGCATGGAGGGCCTGGGCACAGATACGCAGTATTTT.

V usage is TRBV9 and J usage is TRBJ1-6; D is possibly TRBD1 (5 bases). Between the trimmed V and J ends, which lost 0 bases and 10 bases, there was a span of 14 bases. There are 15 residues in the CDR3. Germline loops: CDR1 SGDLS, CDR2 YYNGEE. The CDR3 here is CASSVESGGMSPLHF. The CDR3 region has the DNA TGTGCCAGCAGCGTAGAATCCGGGGGGATGTCACCCCTCCACTTT.

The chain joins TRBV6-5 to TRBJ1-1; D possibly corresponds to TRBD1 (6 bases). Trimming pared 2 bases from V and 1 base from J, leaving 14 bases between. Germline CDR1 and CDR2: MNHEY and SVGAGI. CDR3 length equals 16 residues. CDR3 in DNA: TGTGCCAGCAGTTACCGGGTTACAGGGAGGAACACTGAAGCTTTCTTT. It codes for CASSYRVTGRNTEAFF.

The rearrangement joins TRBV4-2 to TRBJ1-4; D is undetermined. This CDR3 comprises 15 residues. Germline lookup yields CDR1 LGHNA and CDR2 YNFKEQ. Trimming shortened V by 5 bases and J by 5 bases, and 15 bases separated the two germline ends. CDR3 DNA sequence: TGTGCCAGCAGCAAAGCGGGATCTACGAATGAAAAACTGTTTTTT. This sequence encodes CASSKAGSTNEKLFF.

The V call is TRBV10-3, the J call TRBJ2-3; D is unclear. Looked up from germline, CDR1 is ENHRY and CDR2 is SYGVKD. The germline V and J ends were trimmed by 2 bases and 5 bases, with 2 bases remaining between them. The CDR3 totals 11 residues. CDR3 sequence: CAISEQDTQYF. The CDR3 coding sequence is TGTGCCATCAGTGAGCAAGATACGCAGTATTTT.

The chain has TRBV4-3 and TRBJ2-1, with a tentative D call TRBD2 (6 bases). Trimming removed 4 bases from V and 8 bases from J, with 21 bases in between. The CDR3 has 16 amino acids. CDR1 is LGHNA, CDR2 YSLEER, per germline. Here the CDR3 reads CASSPSHSGDRDEQFF. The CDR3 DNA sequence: TGCGCCAGCAGCCCTTCTCATTCGGGGGATCGGGATGAGCAGTTCTTC.

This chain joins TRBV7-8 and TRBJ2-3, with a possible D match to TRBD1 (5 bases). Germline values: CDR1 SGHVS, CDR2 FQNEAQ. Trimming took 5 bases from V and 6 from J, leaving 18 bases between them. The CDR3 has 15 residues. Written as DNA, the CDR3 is TGTGCCAGCAGCACCAGGGAATCGCCAGGGGATACGCAGTATTTT. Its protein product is CASSTRESPGDTQYF.

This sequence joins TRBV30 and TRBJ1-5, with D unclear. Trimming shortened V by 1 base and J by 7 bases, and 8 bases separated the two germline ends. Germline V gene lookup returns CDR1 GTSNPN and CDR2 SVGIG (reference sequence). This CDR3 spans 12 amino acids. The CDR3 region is CAWSGQRQPQHF. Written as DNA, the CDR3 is TGTGCCTGGAGTGGACAACGACAGCCCCAGCATTTT.

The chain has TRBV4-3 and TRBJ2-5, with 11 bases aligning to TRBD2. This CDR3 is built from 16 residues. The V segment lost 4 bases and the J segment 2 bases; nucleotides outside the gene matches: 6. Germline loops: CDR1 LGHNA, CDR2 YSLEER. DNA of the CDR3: TGCGCCAGCAGCCGGGAGTTAGCGGGGGGGCAAGAGACCCAGTACTTC. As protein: CASSRELAGGQETQYF.

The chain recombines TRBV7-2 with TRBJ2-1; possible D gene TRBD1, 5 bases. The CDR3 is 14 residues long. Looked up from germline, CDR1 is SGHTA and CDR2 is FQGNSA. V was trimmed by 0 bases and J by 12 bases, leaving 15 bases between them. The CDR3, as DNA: TGTGCCAGCAGCTTAGCCCAACAGGCACAAGGGCAGTTCTTC. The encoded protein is CASSLAQQAQGQFF.

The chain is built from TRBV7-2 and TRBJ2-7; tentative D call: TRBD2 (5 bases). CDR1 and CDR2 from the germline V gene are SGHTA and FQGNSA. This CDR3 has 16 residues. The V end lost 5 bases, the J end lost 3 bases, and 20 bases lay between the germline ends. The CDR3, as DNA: TGTGCCAGCAGCCCAATCCCGGGAAACTTTTACTACGAGCAGTACTTC. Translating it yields CASSPIPGNFYYEQYF.

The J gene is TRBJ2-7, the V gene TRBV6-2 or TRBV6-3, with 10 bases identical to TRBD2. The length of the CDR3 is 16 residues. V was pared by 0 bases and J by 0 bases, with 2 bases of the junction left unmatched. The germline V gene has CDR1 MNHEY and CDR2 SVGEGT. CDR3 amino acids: CASSYSSGRSSYEQYF. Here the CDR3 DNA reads TGTGCCAGCAGTTACTCTAGCGGGAGGAGCTCCTACGAGCAGTACTTC.

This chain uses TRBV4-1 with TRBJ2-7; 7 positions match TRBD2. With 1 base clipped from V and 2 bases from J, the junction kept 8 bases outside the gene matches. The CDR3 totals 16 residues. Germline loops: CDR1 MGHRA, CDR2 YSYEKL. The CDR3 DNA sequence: TGCGCCAGCAGCCAAGTCGGGCTAGCGGACACCTACGAGCAGTACTTC. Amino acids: CASSQVGLADTYEQYF.